This T cell receptor beta chain was sequenced during a study of CD8 T cells in Susac syndrome. General study points: The authors acknowledged that their TCR sequencing and HLA analysis involved a relatively small number of individuals.

When the RNA was reverse transcribed, random hexamers were used with an input of roughly 0.45 to 1 ug. TCRdb reprocessed the immunoSEQ multiplex PCR reads via MiXCR and lists one record per CDR3 protein. The sample consists of some 120,000 distinct CDR3 sequences, about 96% of them appearing once. Germline CDR1 is MNHNY and CDR2 is SVGAGI (reference sequence). This CDR3 is built from 12 residues. V shed 2 bases and J shed 4 bases, with 5 bases lying between them. For this clonotype: Its antigen is undetermined.

TCR beta sequences were obtained from blood CD8+ and CD4+ T cells. The control participants were healthy donors, and these controls were matched with respect to both age and sex. FACS was used to enrich TEMRA cells, whereas the CD8+ and CD4+ T cells were obtained by negative isolation. V gene TRBV6-6 combines with J gene TRBJ2-5; D uncertain. Source material: CD4+ T cells from PBMCs. The clonotype originates from a human donor in good health. CDR3 DNA sequence: TGTGCCAGCAGTTACACCTCAGAGACCCAGTACTTC. Translated, it gives CASSYTSETQYF.